These 32 T cell receptor beta chains originate from one sample sequenced in a study of blood T cell repertoires in COVID-19. The data were produced by immunoSEQ multiplex PCR, yet TCRdb's version contains in-frame clones alone and is incomplete. The repertoire holds 50,000 to 60,000 clones, with 70% to 90% as singletons. What was sequenced was peripheral blood. The receptor source for this set is a human donor in a cohort sampled during active COVID-19.

The table lists this clone with a few counts. The rearrangement joins TRBV30 to TRBJ2-2; no clear D gene. Deletions cut 0 bases from V and 6 bases from J, with 11 bases between. Germline assignment: CDR1 GTSNPN and CDR2 SVGIG (reference sequence). The CDR3 loop spans 14 amino acids. The CDR3 coding sequence is TGTGCCTGGAGTGTACTTATTGGTGCCGGGGAGCTGTTTTTT. This codes for CAWSVLIGAGELFF.

The V call is TRBV19, the J call TRBJ2-4; 8 bases map to TRBD1. The CDR3 contains 16 residues. The V segment lost 4 bases and the J segment 0 bases; nucleotides outside the gene matches: 5. CDR1 is LNHDA, CDR2 SQIVND, per germline (reference sequence). The CDR3, as DNA: TGTGCCAGTAGTAAGGGACAGGCGCTAGCCAAAAACATTCAGTACTTC. It is translated as CASSKGQALAKNIQYF.

The rearrangement uses TRBV19 and TRBJ1-1; 11 nucleotides align to TRBD1. Trimming at V came to 1 base and at J to 5 bases, leaving 6 bases not matched to a gene. The length of the CDR3 is 16 residues. CDR1 and CDR2 from the germline V gene are LNHDA and SQIVND (reference sequence). For the CDR3, the DNA is TGTGCCAGTAGTATAGCAGGGACAGGGGGAGGAACTGAAGCTTTCTTT. As protein: CASSIAGTGGGTEAFF.

The chain combines TRBV5-1 with TRBJ2-6; possibly TRBD2 for D (7 bases). CDR1 and CDR2 (germline): SGHRS, YFSETQ. V lost 0 bases and J 4 bases, leaving 11 bases between the germline ends. The CDR3 is made up of 16 amino acids. The CDR3 DNA reads as TGCGCCAGCAGCTTGGAACGGGGGGCAGGGGCCAACGTCCTGACTTTC. Its protein product is CASSLERGAGANVLTF.

This clone was picked up a small number of times. Written as DNA, the CDR3 is TGTGCCAGTAGTCGGGGAAGGGAATCACCCCTCCACTTT. It specifies CASSRGRESPLHF. The chain employs TRBV19 and TRBJ1-6; no clear D. From germline, CDR1 is LNHDA and CDR2 SQIVND (reference sequence). Between the trimmed V and J ends, which lost 5 bases and 10 bases, there was a span of 12 bases. The CDR3 sequence is 13 residues long.

This clone occurred once. The chain recombines TRBV11-3 with TRBJ2-7, with D tentatively TRBD2 (6 bases). Looked up from germline, CDR1 is SGHNT and CDR2 is YENEEA. This CDR3 has 16 amino acids. The V end lost 11 bases, the J end lost 6 bases, and 29 bases lay between the germline ends. CDR3 DNA: TGTGCCCATTATCACGGGACCGCGCTACGGGGGTTCGAGCAGTACTTC. This encodes CAHYHGTALRGFEQYF.

CDR3 DNA sequence: TGTGCCAGCAGCTTTCCGGACAGGGGGCCGAAGACCCAGTACTTC. Protein sequence: CASSFPDRGPKTQYF. This sequence joins TRBV5-4 and TRBJ2-5; 11 bases are shared with TRBD1. CDR1 and CDR2 (germline): SGHNT, YYREEE (reference sequence). The CDR3 spans 15 residues. Trimming at V came to 2 bases and at J to 6 bases, leaving 6 bases not matched to a gene.

The chain combines TRBV18 with TRBJ2-5; TRBD2 is a possible D gene (6 bases). Between the trimmed V and J ends, which lost 4 bases and 5 bases, there was a span of 11 bases. Germline CDR1 reads KGHSH; CDR2 reads LQKENI. The CDR3 covers 13 residues. The CDR3 bases are TGTGCCAGCTCACTGGGAGGCGGGGAGACCCAGTACTTC. It yields the protein CASSLGGGETQYF.

The chain joins TRBV27 to TRBJ2-2, with 11 positions matching TRBD1. The germline V gene encodes CDR1 MNHEY and CDR2 SMNVEV (reference sequence). Trimming took 6 bases from V and 6 from J; bases not matched to a gene: 6. The CDR3 runs to 15 residues. CDR3 sequence: CASRKDRGPSGELFF. The CDR3 region has the DNA TGTGCCAGCAGGAAGGACAGGGGGCCTTCCGGGGAGCTGTTTTTT.

The chain joins TRBV3-1 (or the pseudogene TRBV3-2) to TRBJ2-1; 7 bases line up with TRBD2. Losses at the gene ends were 3 bases for V and 4 bases for J; bases not matched to a gene: 12. The CDR3 sequence is 17 residues long. Germline V gives CDR1 LGHDT, CDR2 YNNKEL (reference sequence). The CDR3 region has the DNA TGTGCCAGCAGCCACCTCCCCGCGGGGGATACTTACAATGAGCAGTTCTTC. This gives the protein CASSHLPAGDTYNEQFF.

The V and J genes are TRBV28 and TRBJ1-2; 7 positions match TRBD1. Germline-derived CDR1 and CDR2 are MDHEN and SYDVKM. CDR3 size: 14 residues. The V segment lost 6 bases and the J segment 0 bases; nucleotides outside the gene matches: 4. The CDR3 bases are TGTGCCAGCAGCATACAGGGGTCTAACTATGGCTACACCTTC. As protein: CASSIQGSNYGYTF.

This clone has a handful of counts. The rearrangement uses TRBV5-1 and TRBJ2-2; D might be TRBD1 (6 bases). The CDR3 loop spans 15 amino acids. The germline V gene encodes CDR1 SGHRS and CDR2 YFSETQ. The V end lost 4 bases, the J end lost 1 base, and 11 bases lay between the germline ends. The CDR3 sequence: CASSTGTQNTGELFF. The CDR3 nucleotides read TGCGCCAGCAGCACCGGGACACAGAACACCGGGGAGCTGTTTTTT.

The chain combines TRBV6-2 or TRBV6-3 with TRBJ2-2, with no clear D. V lost 2 bases and J 2 bases, leaving 6 bases between the germline ends. This CDR3 comprises 14 residues. CDR1 MNHEY and CDR2 SVGEGT come from the germline V gene. The CDR3 sequence: CASSYRQNTGELFF. The CDR3 DNA sequence: TGTGCCAGCAGTTACCGACAAAACACCGGGGAGCTGTTTTTT.

J is TRBJ1-1 and V is TRBV12-5, with TRBD1 matching 9 bases. This CDR3 spans 16 amino acids. Trimming took 1 base from V and 1 from J; bases not matched to a gene: 4. Germline CDR1 LGHNT, CDR2 FRNRAP. The CDR3 region is CASGLGLGQGNTEAFF. In DNA, the CDR3 is TGTGCTAGTGGTTTGGGCCTGGGACAGGGGAACACTGAAGCTTTCTTT.

This chain links TRBV6-6 with TRBJ1-2, with D possibly being TRBD1 (5 bases). With 0 bases removed from V and 0 bases from J, the gap between germline ends came to 11 bases. Germline lookup yields CDR1 MNHNY and CDR2 SVGAGI (reference sequence). The CDR3 is made up of 16 amino acids. CDR3 protein: CASSYSLSGSNYGYTF. The CDR3 DNA reads as TGTGCCAGCAGTTACTCCCTATCAGGGTCTAACTATGGCTACACCTTC.

Only a few counts were recorded for this clone. One end of the junction does not line up with germline, which may come from a read error. V and J are TRBV20-1 and TRBJ1-1; D is ambiguous. Per the germline V gene, CDR1 is DFQATT and CDR2 is SNEGSKA (reference sequence). The CDR3 consists of 10 residues. The CDR3 sequence: CSAREGFSLF. CDR3 DNA: TGCAGTGCTAGAGAGGGCTTTAGTCTCTTT.

The CDR3 reads CASSLRLVEQFF. CDR3 nucleotides: TGTGCCAGCAGCCTCCGACTGGTTGAGCAGTTCTTC. V usage is TRBV28 and J usage is TRBJ2-1, with no clear D. Trimming removed 6 bases from V and 9 bases from J, with 12 bases in between. Per germline, CDR1 MDHEN and CDR2 SYDVKM. The CDR3 sequence is 12 residues long. Variable domain in full (rest from reference TRBV28 and TRBJ2-1): DVKVTQSSRYLVKRTGEKVFLECVQDMDHENMFWYRQDPGLGLRLIYFSYDVKMKEKGDIPEGYSVSREKKERFSLILESASTNQTSMYLCASSLRLVEQFFGPGTRLTVL.

The chain employs TRBV29-1 and TRBJ2-6, with no clear D. The CDR3 sequence is 14 residues long. Germline values: CDR1 SQVTM, CDR2 ANQGSEA. Trimming took off 2 bases at V and 2 bases at J, with 7 bases between the two ends. The CDR3 region has the DNA TGCAGCGTTGAAAGAGAAGCTGGGGCCAACGTCCTGACTTTC. Translated: CSVEREAGANVLTF.

This rearrangement joins TRBV4-1 to TRBJ1-5; a weak D match, TRBD1 (6 bases). Germline CDR1 and CDR2: MGHRA and YSYEKL. The V end was cut by 4 bases, the J end by 3 bases, with 16 bases between. This CDR3 region has 16 residues. CDR3 residues: CASSRWWTENNQPQHF. For the CDR3, the DNA is TGCGCCAGCAGCCGATGGTGGACAGAAAACAATCAGCCCCAGCATTTT.

This chain links TRBV28 with TRBJ1-1; 9 bases line up with TRBD1. The V gene's germline CDR1 is MDHEN and CDR2 SYDVKM. The trim removed 6 bases at V and 7 bases at J, leaving 15 bases unmatched. The CDR3 has 16 amino acids. This CDR3 is CASSQQGALGSDEAFF. Here the CDR3 DNA reads TGTGCCAGCAGCCAACAGGGGGCCCTGGGGTCCGATGAAGCTTTCTTT.

This clone is a singleton in its sample. V gene TRBV6-5 combines with J gene TRBJ1-2; D not resolved. Looked up from germline, CDR1 is MNHEY and CDR2 is SVGAGI. CDR3 length: 15 residues. V lost 7 bases to trimming and J lost 8 bases, with 23 bases between them. CDR3 loop: CASTPRILAVFGYTF. The CDR3 DNA reads TGTGCCAGCACTCCCAGGATTCTTGCAGTCTTCGGCTACACCTTC.

The chain employs TRBV11-2 and TRBJ1-1, with a possible D match to TRBD1 (6 bases). This CDR3 has 14 residues. Germline lookup yields CDR1 SGHAT and CDR2 FQNNGV. Trimming cost V 3 bases and J 10 bases, with 18 bases left between them. CDR3 protein: CASSFSGAEPRAFF. The CDR3 bases are TGTGCCAGCAGCTTCTCAGGGGCGGAGCCCCGAGCTTTCTTT.

This CDR3 reads CASSLARGLTEAFF. The CDR3 bases are TGTGCCAGCAGCTTAGCCAGGGGGCTAACTGAAGCTTTCTTT. The chain has TRBV7-2 and TRBJ1-1; TRBD1 agrees at 8 bases. Unmatched junction bases numbered 2, after V lost 0 bases and J lost 5 bases. Germline lookup yields CDR1 SGHTA and CDR2 FQGNSA. The CDR3 loop spans 14 amino acids.

The V call is TRBV3-1 (or the pseudogene TRBV3-2), the J call TRBJ2-3, with no clear D. The V end lost 4 bases, the J end lost 6 bases, and 8 bases lay between the germline ends. CDR1 LGHDT and CDR2 YNNKEL come from the germline V gene (reference sequence). CDR3 length: 12 amino acids. The CDR3 loop is CASSLVSDTQYF. The CDR3 DNA reads TGTGCCAGCAGCCTCGTCTCGGATACGCAGTATTTT.

The chain couples TRBV30 to TRBJ1-6; possibly TRBD1 for D (5 bases). Germline CDR1 reads GTSNPN; CDR2 reads SVGIG (reference sequence). CDR3 length: 15 amino acids. Trimming removed 3 bases from V and 0 bases from J, with 9 bases in between. This chain's CDR3 is CAWRTQGSYNSPLHF. The CDR3 DNA reads as TGTGCCTGGAGAACCCAGGGCTCCTATAATTCACCCCTCCACTTT.

This chain connects TRBV5-1 to TRBJ1-1; the match to TRBD1 covers 10 bases. The CDR3 has 14 amino acids. Germline V gene sequence: CDR1 SGHRS, CDR2 YFSETQ. V lost 4 bases to trimming and J lost 5 bases; unmatched junction nucleotides: 5. CDR3 loop: CASSLGTGETEAFF. CDR3 coding DNA: TGCGCCAGCAGCCTCGGGACAGGGGAAACTGAAGCTTTCTTT.

The chain recombines TRBV2 with TRBJ2-3; D perhaps matches TRBD1 (5 bases). V shed 1 base and J shed 0 bases, with 8 bases lying between them. Germline V gene data show CDR1 as SNHLY and CDR2 as FYNNEI. CDR3 size: 15 residues. The chain's CDR3 is CASSEEGLSTDTQYF. In DNA, the CDR3 is TGTGCCAGCAGTGAAGAGGGGCTTAGCACAGATACGCAGTATTTT.

The sample holds a few counts of this clone. The genes are TRBV6-2 or TRBV6-3 and TRBJ2-2, with a weak D call TRBD1 (5 bases). Germline-derived CDR1 and CDR2 are MNHEY and SVGEGT. The ends were cut back, 2 bases at V and 3 bases at J, with 7 bases in the middle. CDR3 length equals 14 residues. CDR3 amino acids: CASSYRGDTGELFF. For the CDR3, the DNA is TGTGCCAGCAGTTACAGGGGCGACACCGGGGAGCTGTTTTTT.

This chain joins TRBV5-1 and TRBJ2-3, with 9 bases identical to TRBD1. Germline CDR1 is SGHRS and CDR2 is YFSETQ. J was trimmed by 6 bases and V by 4 bases; bases with no gene match: 9. The CDR3 consists of 15 residues. Here the CDR3 DNA reads TGCGCCAGCAGCCGACAGGGGGGGTATGAGGATACGCAGTATTTT. As protein: CASSRQGGYEDTQYF.

The genes are TRBV7-2 and TRBJ2-5; tentatively, D is TRBD1 (6 bases). Trimming removed 5 bases at V and 5 bases at J, with 12 bases between. Germline V gene sequence: CDR1 SGHTA, CDR2 FQGNSA. The CDR3 sequence is 13 residues long. CDR3 loop: CASSQTGMETQYF. The CDR3 DNA reads as TGTGCCAGCAGCCAAACAGGGATGGAGACCCAGTACTTC.

The CDR3 DNA is TGTGCCAGCTCGACAGGGTCTGGGGATGAGCAGTTCTTC. Translation: CASSTGSGDEQFF. The J gene is TRBJ2-1, the V gene TRBV6-4; 7 bases line up with TRBD1. CDR1 MRHNA and CDR2 SNTAGT come from the germline V gene. The CDR3 is made up of 13 amino acids. Germline trimming cut 8 bases from V and 8 bases from J; bases unmatched to any gene: 9.

This chain uses TRBV11-3 with TRBJ2-3; D may be TRBD1 (5 bases). This CDR3 is built from 16 residues. Germline loops: CDR1 SGHNT, CDR2 YENEEA. V dropped 1 base and J dropped 0 bases, with 11 bases sitting between them. The CDR3 DNA reads as TGTGCCAGCAGCTTAGGAGGCGGACACAGCACAGATACGCAGTATTTT. This sequence encodes CASSLGGGHSTDTQYF. Supplemented by reference TRBV11-3 and TRBJ2-3, the full variable domain reads EAGVVQSPRYKIIEKKQPVAFWCNPISGHNTLYWYLQNLGQGPELLIRYENEEAVDDSQLPKDRFSAERLKGVDSTLKIQPAELGDSAVYLCASSLGGGHSTDTQYFGPGTRLTVL.